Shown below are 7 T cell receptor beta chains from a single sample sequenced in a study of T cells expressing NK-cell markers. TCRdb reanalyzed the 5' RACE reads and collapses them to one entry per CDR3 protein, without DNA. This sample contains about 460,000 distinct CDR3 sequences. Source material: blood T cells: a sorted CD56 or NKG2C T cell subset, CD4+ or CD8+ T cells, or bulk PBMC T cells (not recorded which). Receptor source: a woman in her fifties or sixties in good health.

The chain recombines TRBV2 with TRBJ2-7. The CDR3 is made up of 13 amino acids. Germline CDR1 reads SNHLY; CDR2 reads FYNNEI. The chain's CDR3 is CASSAQQIYEQYF. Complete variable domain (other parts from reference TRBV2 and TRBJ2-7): EPEVTQTPSHQVTQMGQEVILRCVPISNHLYFYWYRQILGQKVEFLVSFYNNEISEKSEIFDDQFSVERPDGSNFTLKIRSTKLEDSAMYFCASSAQQIYEQYFGPGTRLTVT.

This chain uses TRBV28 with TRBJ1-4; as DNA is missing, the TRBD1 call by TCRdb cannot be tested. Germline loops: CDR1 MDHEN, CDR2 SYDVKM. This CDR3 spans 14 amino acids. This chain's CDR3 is CASSSQGVSEKLFF.

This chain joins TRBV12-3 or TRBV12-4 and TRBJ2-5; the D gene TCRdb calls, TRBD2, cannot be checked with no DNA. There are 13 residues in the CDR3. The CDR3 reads CAVKEAEEETQYF.

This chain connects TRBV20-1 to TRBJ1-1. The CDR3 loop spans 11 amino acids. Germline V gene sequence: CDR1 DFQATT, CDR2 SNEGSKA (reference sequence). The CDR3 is CSARDLGKAFF.

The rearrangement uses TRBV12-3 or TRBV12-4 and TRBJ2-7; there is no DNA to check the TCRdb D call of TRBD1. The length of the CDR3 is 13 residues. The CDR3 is CAPDREIPYEQYF.

CDR3 sequence: CASIGGPSGSRHNEQFF. The rearrangement uses TRBV11-3 and TRBJ2-1; the D gene TCRdb calls, TRBD2, cannot be checked with no DNA. The CDR3 is made up of 17 amino acids. Germline V CDR1 and CDR2: SGHNT, YENEEA.

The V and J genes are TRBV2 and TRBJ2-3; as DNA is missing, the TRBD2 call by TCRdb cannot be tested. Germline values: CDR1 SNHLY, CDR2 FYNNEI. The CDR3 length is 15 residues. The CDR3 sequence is CASSEAWVPRGTQYF.